This entry features one T cell receptor beta chain sequence. Its antigen is still unknown. The input lacks base qualities; no much larger clone sits a single base away. This entry is derived from a study of blood T cell repertoires in COVID-19 (dated by TCRdb to 2018 to 2020). Study-wide context: Samples from collaborators originated in the United States, Italy and Spain and spanned both the acute and convalescent phases of COVID-19. The samples were drawn from the first 160 participants of the ongoing ImmuneRACE study and from 950 to 1,500 subjects provided by 6 global collaborators. Where available, HLA class I and class II types were taken from metadata supplied by the sample provider and were not determined by assay-based typing. Subjects who had been exposed to COVID-19, were actively infected with it, or had recovered from it provided the deeply sampled blood TCRbeta repertoires that made up the dataset. The repertoires were made available in a free public database intended to serve as a resource for research on the immune response to SARS-CoV-2. The prospective study material was composed of cDNA or gDNA derived from T cells, B-cell-depleted T cells, or PBMCs. A de-identified subject ID, COVID-19 status, age in years and sex were almost always included in the sample metadata. Study-level results and caveats: Clinical and demographic metadata were provided uncurated, with the amount varying by source and participant.

Collaborating institutions collected whole blood in K2EDTA tubes following their own protocols. For TCRbeta analysis, collaborators shipped samples in one of three forms: frozen whole blood, isolated PBMCs, or DNA extracted from either of those sample types. TCRbeta CDR3 regions were amplified from genomic DNA using the immunoSEQ Assay, a bias-controlled multiplex PCR. In the source study's methods: Within the assay, amplification of reference gene primers was used to estimate how many nucleated cells each sample contained. Sequence reads were collapsed and filtered to measure the absolute abundance of every unique TCRbeta CDR3 rearrangement. For each sample, productive Simpson clonality was calculated by taking the square root of Simpson's diversity index across productive rearrangements. Entries here come from immuneACCESS through TCRdb and include only in-frame sequences with V and J called. Some clones fail to appear in such tables; in the studies checked, an unresolved V gene covers under half of the shortfall, and the cause of the remainder is unknown. D and trimming come from the DNA, and the V and J calls and clone size come from that table. This sample lists about 520,000 clones; 80% to 90% were detected once. Roughly 3.1% of the sample is in the top ten clones.

The clonotype comes from a human donor in a cohort sampled during active COVID-19. The sample taken for sequencing was peripheral blood.

The CDR3 protein is CSASSGTGYGYTF. The nucleotide sequence reads TGCAGTGCTAGTTCCGGGACAGGCTATGGCTACACCTTC. In this chain, TRBV20-1 is recombined with TRBJ1-2, with 8 bases matching TRBD1. CDR1 DFQATT and CDR2 SNEGSKA were looked up in the germline V gene (reference sequence). The CDR3 has 13 amino acids, counting the end cysteine and phenylalanine. The CDR3 DNA has 39 bases and is translated from base 1. Clipping removes 3 bases from V and 4 bases from J, with 4 as the unmatched junction base count.